The next 9 T cell receptor beta chains were all read from a single sample in a study of response to subunit inactivated influenza vaccine. TCRdb processed the RT-PCR reads anew with MiXCR; each CDR3 protein has one entry. Of a few hundred thousand distinct CDR3 sequences in the sample, roughly 12% were seen once. This sample also appeared in a second study, on T cells expressing NK-cell markers. That paper notes: In generating TCR beta cDNA, 5'RACE template switching with UMIs was used.

Sample: PBMCs from blood, taken on the day of vaccination. Receptors were obtained from a man between 45 and 60 years old who received an inactivated influenza vaccine.

This clonotype appeared many times. This chain links TRBV7-2 with TRBJ1-2; D unresolved. This CDR3 contains 15 residues. With 5 bases removed from V and 1 base from J, the gap between germline ends came to 14 bases. CDR1 is SGHTA, CDR2 FQGNSA, per germline. The CDR3 region has the DNA TGTGCCAGCAGCCCCTTAAACAAGAATAACTATGGCTACACCTTC. It encodes CASSPLNKNNYGYTF.

This rearrangement joins TRBV10-3 to TRBJ2-3, with 8 bases fitting TRBD1. The germline V gene encodes CDR1 ENHRY and CDR2 SYGVKD. V dropped 6 bases and J dropped 4; count of bases not matched to a gene: 6. There are 14 residues in the CDR3. CDR3 DNA: TGTGCCATCAGCGGACAGGGATGGGCAGATACGCAGTATTTT. It is translated as CAISGQGWADTQYF.

V is TRBV10-2 and J is TRBJ2-2, with TRBD2 matching 9 bases. J gave up 0 bases and V 7 bases, and 9 bases lay outside the gene matches. Per germline, CDR1 WSHSY and CDR2 SAAADI. The CDR3 loop spans 17 amino acids. Here the CDR3 DNA reads TGCGCCAGCAAAGTTGGTAGCGGGGGCCCGAACACCGGGGAGCTGTTTTTT. Residues: CASKVGSGGPNTGELFF.

The rearrangement uses TRBV3-1 and TRBJ2-7; D gene uncertain. The germline gives CDR1 LGHDT, CDR2 YNNKEL (reference sequence). The V and J ends lost 5 bases and 7 bases respectively, with 15 bases between them. This CDR3 is built from 13 residues. The CDR3 DNA sequence: TGTGCCAGCAGCAAAGTCACCCTCGGGGAGCAGTACTTC. As protein: CASSKVTLGEQYF.

The chain combines TRBV21-1 with TRBJ1-6; the listed D gene, TRBD1, was not tested against the DNA. TRBV21-1 is given as a pseudogene. CDR3 size: 16 residues. DNA for the CDR3: TGTGCCAGCAGCAACGGACAGCAGTATTCTAATTCACCCCTCCACTTT. It specifies CASSNGQQYSNSPLHF.

In its sample, this clonotype was seen a few times. The chain couples TRBV12-3 or TRBV12-4 to TRBJ1-3, with D unclear. The CDR3 runs to 15 residues. V shed 6 bases and J shed 4 bases, with 16 bases lying between them. This CDR3 reads CASSRPATGGNTIYF. The CDR3 DNA is TGTGCCAGCAGCCGACCGGCCACGGGGGGAAACACCATATATTTT.

V is TRBV4-3 and J is TRBJ1-2; TRBD1 is a possible D gene (6 bases). This CDR3 contains 14 residues. Trimming shortened V by 4 bases and J by 1 base, and 10 bases separated the two germline ends. Germline CDR1 LGHNA, CDR2 YSLEER. As DNA, the CDR3 is TGCGCCAGCAGCCGAGGACAGCATAACTATGGCTACACCTTC. This sequence encodes CASSRGQHNYGYTF.

In its sample, this clonotype was seen a few times. The rearrangement joins TRBV20-1 to TRBJ2-7; 7 positions agree with TRBD1. J lost 0 bases, V lost 3 bases, and 8 bases had no gene match. Germline V lookup: CDR1 DFQATT, CDR2 SNEGSKA (reference sequence). CDR3 length equals 15 residues. CDR3 nucleotides: TGCAGTGCTAGGGTTGCTCGGGACAGCTCCTACGAGCAGTACTTC. It specifies CSARVARDSSYEQYF.

A few counts support this clonotype. The J gene is TRBJ1-2, the V gene TRBV12-3 or TRBV12-4, with D possibly being TRBD1 (6 bases). CDR3 length: 14 amino acids. The ends were cut back, 6 bases at V and 4 bases at J, with 15 bases in the middle. The CDR3: CASSQTGGGYGYTF. The CDR3 bases are TGTGCCAGCAGCCAGACAGGCGGCGGCTATGGCTACACCTTC.